This TCR beta chain was retrieved from a study of shared clonotypes between healthy human individuals. Cells designated naive CD8 were CD45RO-negative and were positively selected for CCR7, with terminally differentiated effector memory CD45RA+ cells excluded. To note about this clone: No antigen is known for it.

This table comes from immunoSEQ multiplex PCR, and its TCRdb copy is limited to in-frame clones, with some not included. The sample has around 2,000,000 clones; roughly 94% are singletons. Germline V gene sequence: CDR1 SGHRS, CDR2 YFSETQ. V shed 2 bases and J shed 4 bases, with 12 bases lying between them. This CDR3 region has 14 residues. Points from the study as a whole: Naive subsets typically showed greater estimated richness than memory subsets.

Input material: naive CD8+ T cells sorted from blood. This chain connects TRBV5-1 to TRBJ2-5; tentative D call: TRBD2 (6 bases). The clonotype comes from a man aged 18 to 29 in good health. CDR3 loop: CASSLTGEVETQYF. The CDR3 coding sequence is TGCGCCAGCAGCTTAACTGGGGAGGTAGAGACCCAGTACTTC.